The 26 T cell receptor beta chains below all came from one sample that was sequenced in a study of CD8 T cells in ankylosing spondylitis. TCRdb called the 5' RACE reads again in MiXCR, with one record for every CDR3 protein. The sample lists 200,000 to 300,000 distinct CDR3 sequences, under 30% occurring once. The material sequenced was blood, either unsorted or a sorted T cell fraction (not recorded which). These receptors originate from a male donor with ankylosing spondylitis or in good health (not recorded which).

The rearrangement joins TRBV29-1 to TRBJ2-7; 11 bases agree with TRBD1. Germline V gives CDR1 SQVTM, CDR2 ANQGSEA. The ends lost 7 bases at V and 5 bases at J; junction bases unmatched: 7. CDR3 size: 13 residues. CDR3 nucleotides: TGCAGCGCCAGGACAGGGGGCGCGGACGAGCAGTACTTC. Amino acids: CSARTGGADEQYF.

The gene calls are TRBV10-3 and TRBJ2-1, with D tentatively TRBD2 (7 bases). The CDR3 runs 13 residues. CDR1 ENHRY and CDR2 SYGVKD come from the germline V gene. The V gene lost 11 bases and the J gene lost 8 bases, with 19 bases spanning the gap. The CDR3 DNA sequence: TGTGCCGTCGGGGGGACACCTCTGGATGAGCAGTTCTTC. It is translated as CAVGGTPLDEQFF.

This clonotype was picked up many times. The gene calls are TRBV20-1 and TRBJ2-5; no definite D call. The V end lost 0 bases, the J end lost 5 bases, and 16 bases lay between the germline ends. There are 15 residues in the CDR3. CDR1 and CDR2 from the germline V gene are DFQATT and SNEGSKA (reference sequence). The CDR3 sequence: CSARDPRQLGETQYF. The DNA for the CDR3 is TGCAGTGCTAGAGATCCTAGGCAATTGGGGGAGACCCAGTACTTC.

The V call is TRBV15, the J call TRBJ2-1; D is undetermined. V shed 1 base and J shed 5 bases, with 12 bases lying between them. The CDR3 has 15 residues. Germline CDR1 is LNHNV and CDR2 is YYDKDF (reference sequence). CDR3 in DNA: TGTGCCACCAGCAGAGGCGAAGGTTTGGACAATGAGCAGTTCTTC. Translated, it gives CATSRGEGLDNEQFF.

The V gene is TRBV21-1, the J gene TRBJ2-7; TRBD1 is the table's D call, not checked against the DNA. TRBV21-1 is reported as a pseudogene. The CDR3 length is 15 residues. The CDR3 reads CASSKEGTGTHEQYF. CDR3 in DNA: TGTGCCAGCAGCAAAGAAGGGACAGGGACCCACGAGCAGTACTTC.

The count of this clonotype is one. The rearrangement joins TRBV9 to TRBJ2-7; 7 positions match TRBD1. CDR3 size: 14 residues. V was clipped by 4 bases and J by 3 bases; unmatched bases: 7. CDR1 is SGDLS, CDR2 YYNGEE, per germline. This CDR3 is CASSKTGTDYEQYF. CDR3 in DNA: TGTGCCAGCAGCAAGACCGGGACAGACTACGAGCAGTACTTC.

A few counts support this clonotype. V usage is TRBV20-1 and J usage is TRBJ2-1, with D unclear. Trimming removed 5 bases at V and 5 bases at J, with 10 bases between. The CDR3 length is 12 residues. Germline V lookup: CDR1 DFQATT, CDR2 SNEGSKA (reference sequence). CDR3 residues: CSAAEDHNEQFF. In DNA, the CDR3 is TGCAGTGCTGCAGAGGATCACAATGAGCAGTTCTTC.

This chain connects TRBV12-3 or TRBV12-4 to TRBJ2-7; the D gene could be TRBD1 or TRBD2 (6 bases each). Trimming took 7 bases from V and 3 from J, leaving 13 bases between them. The CDR3 is 13 amino acids. DNA of the CDR3: TGTGCCAGCATGATGAGGGGGGTCTACGAGCAGTACTTC. Translated, it gives CASMMRGVYEQYF.

V and J are TRBV6-1 and TRBJ2-7; tentatively, D is TRBD2 (5 bases). Germline V gives CDR1 MNHNS, CDR2 SASEGT. This CDR3 is built from 13 residues. Trimming took 5 bases from V and 2 from J, leaving 10 bases between them. This chain's CDR3 is CASSPPGTYEQYF. CDR3 DNA sequence: TGTGCCAGCAGTCCCCCGGGGACCTACGAGCAGTACTTC.

This clonotype showed up just a few times. The chain couples TRBV6-4 to TRBJ2-2, with D unclear. The CDR3 consists of 13 residues. The V gene's germline CDR1 is MRHNA and CDR2 SNTAGT. Trimming stripped 10 bases from V and 2 bases from J, with 11 bases between. In DNA form, the CDR3 reads TGTGCCACCATGGACGGAAACACCGGGGAGCTGTTTTTT. Translated: CATMDGNTGELFF.

This clonotype was recorded at least ten times. The chain is built from TRBV12-3 or TRBV12-4 and TRBJ2-1; D not certain. V lost 3 bases, J lost 7 bases, and 4 bases lay in between. The CDR3 length is 11 residues. DNA of the CDR3: TGTGCCAGCAGTTTGAGGAATGAGCAGTTCTTC. Protein product: CASSLRNEQFF.

This clonotype was recorded a few times. This chain's CDR3 is CASRPDTQYF. The CDR3 DNA reads as TGTGCCAGCAGACCAGATACGCAGTATTTT. This chain uses TRBV25-1 with TRBJ2-3; D is ambiguous. Trimming took 6 bases from V and 4 from J, leaving 2 bases between them. The CDR3 runs to 10 residues. CDR1 and CDR2 from the germline V gene are MGHDK and SYGVNS.

This clonotype was counted only a few times. V gene TRBV12-3 or TRBV12-4 combines with J gene TRBJ2-3; D is unresolved. V was trimmed by 2 bases and J by 5 bases, leaving 5 bases between them. This CDR3 has 12 amino acids. Here the CDR3 DNA reads TGTGCCAGCAGTTTAATGGGAGATACGCAGTATTTT. It codes for CASSLMGDTQYF.

The rearrangement joins TRBV10-3 to TRBJ1-2, with D unclear. Germline CDR1 ENHRY, CDR2 SYGVKD. The CDR3 is 14 residues long. Trimming removed 0 bases at V and 3 bases at J, with 8 bases between. The CDR3 region has the DNA TGTGCCATCAGTGAGTCGAACGCCTACTATGGCTACACCTTC. It encodes CAISESNAYYGYTF.

V gene TRBV24-1 combines with J gene TRBJ2-3; weak D call: TRBD2 (6 bases). V was trimmed by 4 bases and J by 0 bases, leaving 16 bases between them. CDR1 is KGHDR and CDR2 is SFDVKD in the germline V gene. The CDR3 has 17 residues. The CDR3 coding sequence is TGTGCCACCAGTGAGGCGGGACTGGACAAGAGCACAGATACGCAGTATTTT. Its protein is CATSEAGLDKSTDTQYF.

This clonotype was detected a few times. The chain employs TRBV11-1 and TRBJ2-1, with TRBD2 identical over 10 bases. Looked up from germline, CDR1 is SGHAT and CDR2 is FQDESV (reference sequence). The CDR3 covers 15 residues. J was trimmed by 2 bases and V by 4 bases; bases with no gene match: 2. The DNA for the CDR3 is TGTGCCAGCAGCTGGACTAGCGGTACCTACAATGAGCAGTTCTTC. It translates to CASSWTSGTYNEQFF.

The V gene is TRBV12-3 or TRBV12-4, the J gene TRBJ2-7, with D possibly matching TRBD1 (8 bases). The V gene lost 3 bases and the J gene lost 5 bases, with 14 bases spanning the gap. The CDR3 loop spans 14 amino acids. The CDR3 DNA is TGTGCCAGCAGTTTTTGGACAGGGACTAACGAGCAGTACTTC. Its protein is CASSFWTGTNEQYF.

This clonotype was seen many times. The rearrangement joins TRBV29-1 to TRBJ1-3, with D possibly matching TRBD1 (6 bases). Germline values: CDR1 SQVTM, CDR2 ANQGSEA. The CDR3 length is 14 residues. V lost 4 bases, J lost 0 bases, and 10 bases lay in between. Here the CDR3 reads CSVVLGGSGNTIYF. The CDR3 DNA follows: TGCAGCGTTGTGTTAGGGGGCTCTGGAAACACCATATATTTT.

This chain links TRBV29-1 with TRBJ2-5; D might be TRBD1 (6 bases). Germline V gene lookup returns CDR1 SQVTM and CDR2 ANQGSEA. CDR3 length: 14 amino acids. The germline V and J ends were trimmed by 8 bases and 5 bases, with 21 bases remaining between them. CDR3 DNA: TGCAGCATTCAAATAAGGGGGTTCCGGGAGACCCAGTACTTC. As protein: CSIQIRGFRETQYF.

This clonotype appeared a few times. The genes are TRBV20-1 and TRBJ2-7, with a possible D match to TRBD1 (5 bases). Germline V gives CDR1 DFQATT, CDR2 SNEGSKA (reference sequence). V lost 3 bases and J 6 bases, leaving 12 bases between the germline ends. The CDR3 loop spans 12 amino acids. CDR3 sequence: CSAREPGLEQYF. Here the CDR3 DNA reads TGCAGTGCTAGGGAGCCAGGGCTCGAGCAGTACTTC.

This clonotype was seen at least ten times. The V and J genes are TRBV10-2 and TRBJ2-7; possible D gene TRBD2, 7 bases. CDR3 length: 13 residues. The V and J ends lost 2 bases and 5 bases respectively, with 10 bases between them. CDR1 is WSHSY and CDR2 is SAAADI in the germline V gene. The CDR3 spells CASSEGGGHEQYF. The CDR3 nucleotides are TGCGCCAGCAGTGAGGGGGGGGGCCACGAGCAGTACTTC.

This clonotype showed up many times. The chain has TRBV11-2 and TRBJ2-1, with D uncertain. V lost 0 bases to trimming and J lost 3 bases, with 18 bases between them. Germline CDR1 and CDR2: SGHAT and FQNNGV. The CDR3 has 18 amino acids. The CDR3 coding sequence is TGTGCCAGCAGCTTAGAACCCAACATGAACGGTATCTACAATGAGCAGTTCTTC. Translated, it gives CASSLEPNMNGIYNEQFF. The whole variable domain, filled in from reference TRBV11-2 and TRBJ2-1, reads EAGVAQSPRYKIIEKRQSVAFWCNPISGHATLYWYQQILGQGPKLLIQFQNNGVVDDSQLPKDRFSAERLKGVDSTLKIQPAKLEDSAVYLCASSLEPNMNGIYNEQFFGPGTRLTVL.

This clonotype was recorded at least ten times. The chain uses TRBV20-1 and TRBJ2-7; D is perhaps TRBD1 (6 bases). CDR3 length: 15 amino acids. V lost 3 bases and J lost 3, with 18 bases in between. CDR1 is DFQATT and CDR2 is SNEGSKA in the germline V gene (reference sequence). The CDR3 DNA reads TGCAGTGCTAGTCAAGAATGGGACAAATTCTACGAGCAGTACTTC. It specifies CSASQEWDKFYEQYF.

This sequence joins TRBV18 and TRBJ2-5; TRBD1 matches 9 bases. CDR3 length: 14 residues. After removal of 5 bases from V and 6 bases from J, the junction contained 7 bases not matched to a gene. Germline lookup yields CDR1 KGHSH and CDR2 LQKENI. The CDR3 DNA reads TGTGCCAGCTCAACCGGGACAGGGTGGCAGACCCAGTACTTC. It yields the protein CASSTGTGWQTQYF.

This clonotype was recorded at least ten times. The chain is built from TRBV11-2 and TRBJ2-3; the D is unclear. The CDR3 is made up of 14 amino acids. Trimming removed 3 bases from V and 0 bases from J, with 7 bases in between. Germline V gene sequence: CDR1 SGHAT, CDR2 FQNNGV. The CDR3 sequence is CASSFSASTDTQYF. The CDR3 DNA is TGTGCCAGCAGCTTTTCCGCGAGCACAGATACGCAGTATTTT.

This clonotype was seen many times. V and J are TRBV18 and TRBJ1-1; unclear D gene. The V and J ends lost 4 bases and 2 bases respectively, with 17 bases between them. Germline assignment: CDR1 KGHSH and CDR2 LQKENI. The CDR3 covers 16 residues. The CDR3 loop reads CASSLREGGGNTEAFF. In DNA form, the CDR3 reads TGTGCCAGCTCACTTCGAGAGGGCGGCGGAAACACTGAAGCTTTCTTT.